The entry that follows covers one T cell receptor (beta chain) sequence. This sample is drawn from a study of blood T cell repertoires in COVID-19. Clones were sequenced by immunoSEQ multiplex PCR, and TCRdb holds only the in-frame ones, with some missing. Here the sample spans about 280,000 clones, approximately 90% being singletons. CDR3 length equals 16 residues. The chain employs TRBV21-1 and TRBJ1-2; TRBD1, the table's D call, lacks a check against the DNA. TRBV21-1 is a listed pseudogene. This receptor was identified in a man aged 40-50 years with acute or convalescent COVID-19. The sample comprised peripheral blood. In DNA, the CDR3 is TGTGCCAGCAGCCCCCCGTCTTACAGGGGCCCCTATGGCTACACCTTC. Protein: CASSPPSYRGPYGYTF.